This T cell receptor (beta chain) came from a study of T cell changes during pregnancy in multiple sclerosis. Profiling relied on immunoSEQ multiplex PCR, and the TCRdb table lists in-frame clones only, not all of them. This table holds approximately 120,000 clones, about 96% found once. This clonotype was sampled from a female donor with multiple sclerosis, enrolled in a pregnancy study. This sample comprised peripheral blood, obtained after pregnancy.

CDR3 protein: CASSVGLAHTDTQYF. The CDR3 coding sequence is TGTGCCAGCAGCGTAGGGCTAGCGCATACAGATACGCAGTATTTT. This chain connects TRBV9 to TRBJ2-3, with D perhaps matching TRBD2 (6 bases). The V gene's germline CDR1 is SGDLS and CDR2 YYNGEE. The V and J ends lost 0 bases and 3 bases respectively, with 11 bases between them. This CDR3 spans 15 amino acids.